The following is a TCR beta chain sequence with its context. This specimen belongs to a study of blood T cell repertoires in COVID-19. Here immunoSEQ multiplex PCR was the method, and the copy in TCRdb shows in-frame clones only, minus some. The sample lists around 200,000 clones, 84% occurring once. From germline, CDR1 is SNHLY and CDR2 FYNNEI. This CDR3 is 12 amino acids long. The V end was cut by 6 bases, the J end by 8 bases, with 13 bases between. The chain uses TRBV2 and TRBJ1-2, with D perhaps matching TRBD1 (5 bases). The receptor was isolated from a woman aged 70-85 years with COVID-19, enrolled during active disease. Sequenced sample: peripheral blood. CDR3 coding DNA: TGTGCCAGCAGCCTCCCTGGACACGGCTACACCTTC. This sequence encodes CASSLPGHGYTF.